A single sample is the source of the 20 T cell receptor beta chains below, sequenced in a study of blood T cell repertoires in COVID-19. Using immunoSEQ multiplex PCR, the repertoire was profiled, and TCRdb retains in-frame clones only, with some absent. The profile shows 150,000 or so clones, about 90% of them singletons. Material: peripheral blood. Receptors were obtained from a middle-aged man with acute or convalescent COVID-19.

The chain uses TRBV18 and TRBJ1-2; D call uncertain. Trimming cost V 6 bases and J 0 bases, with 8 bases left between them. The CDR3 consists of 13 residues. Germline V lookup: CDR1 KGHSH, CDR2 LQKENI. The CDR3 sequence is CASSLGANYGYTF. In DNA form, the CDR3 reads TGTGCCAGCTCCCTCGGGGCTAACTATGGCTACACCTTC.

The rearrangement links TRBV7-9 to TRBJ1-2; possibly TRBD1 for D (5 bases). The length of the CDR3 is 16 residues. Germline V CDR1 and CDR2: SEHNR, FQNEAQ (reference sequence). The germline V and J ends were trimmed by 0 bases and 2 bases, with 13 bases remaining between them. The CDR3 region has the DNA TGTGCCAGCAGCTTAGCCCCCCCCGGGGGGAACTATGGCTACACCTTC. Translated, it gives CASSLAPPGGNYGYTF.

This chain links TRBV7-6 with TRBJ2-2; 9 bases fit TRBD1. Germline lookup yields CDR1 SGHVS and CDR2 FNYEAQ. With 5 bases clipped from V and 1 base from J, the junction kept 11 bases outside the gene matches. The CDR3 contains 18 residues. CDR3 coding DNA: TGTGCCAGCAGCCAAACCGGGACAGGGTTCGGGAACACCGGGGAGCTGTTTTTT. This sequence encodes CASSQTGTGFGNTGELFF. The full variable domain, in which reference TRBV7-6 and TRBJ2-2 provide the parts outside the CDR3, is GAGVSQSPRYKVTKRGQDVALRCDPISGHVSLYWYRQALGQGPEFLTYFNYEAQQDKSGLPNDRFSAERPEGSISTLTIQRTEQRDSAMYRCASSQTGTGFGNTGELFFGEGSRLTVL.

The chain recombines TRBV2 with TRBJ2-1; TRBD2 aligns across 12 bases. From germline, CDR1 is SNHLY and CDR2 FYNNEI. After removal of 7 bases from V and 4 bases from J, the junction contained 5 bases not matched to a gene. The CDR3 has 15 residues. CDR3: CASKLAGGKYNEQFF. In nucleotides, the CDR3 is TGTGCCAGCAAGCTAGCGGGGGGGAAGTACAATGAGCAGTTCTTC.

V gene TRBV10-3 combines with J gene TRBJ1-1, with TRBD1 matching 9 bases. V lost 4 bases and J lost 5; bases outside the gene matches: 5. Germline V gene sequence: CDR1 ENHRY, CDR2 SYGVKD. The CDR3 contains 14 residues. The CDR3 loop is CAISVGTGRTEAFF. For the CDR3, the DNA is TGTGCCATCAGTGTAGGGACAGGGAGGACTGAAGCTTTCTTT.

J is TRBJ2-3 and V is TRBV4-1; weak D call: TRBD2 (5 bases). V lost 1 base, J lost 0 bases, and 14 bases lay in between. Germline V lookup: CDR1 MGHRA, CDR2 YSYEKL. The CDR3 has 17 residues. This CDR3 reads CASSQGPTRTSTDTQYF. The CDR3 region has the DNA TGCGCCAGCAGCCAAGGCCCCACTAGGACTAGCACAGATACGCAGTATTTT.

As DNA, the CDR3 is TGTGCCAGCAGCTTCCAGCGGGACGACGAGCAGTACTTC. Translated, it gives CASSFQRDDEQYF. The rearrangement links TRBV7-8 to TRBJ2-7; 7 positions agree with TRBD2. The J segment lost 5 bases and the V segment lost 3 bases, leaving 4 bases of the junction unmatched. The CDR3 extends over 13 amino acids. Germline-derived CDR1 and CDR2 are SGHVS and FQNEAQ.

The V and J genes are TRBV4-3 and TRBJ1-1; unclear D gene. The CDR3 is 13 amino acids. Germline CDR1 and CDR2: LGHNA and YSLEER. The V end was cut by 1 base, the J end by 6 bases, with 9 bases between. The CDR3 sequence: CASSQGLRAEAFF. The DNA of the CDR3 is TGCGCCAGCAGCCAAGGCCTGAGGGCTGAAGCTTTCTTT.

This chain joins TRBV18 and TRBJ2-7; TRBD1 matches 11 bases. Germline-derived CDR1 and CDR2 are KGHSH and LQKENI. The CDR3 runs 14 residues. V shed 6 bases, J shed 4 bases, and the junction held 5 bases outside the gene matches. The CDR3 spells CASSLRDRGYEQYV. The DNA of the CDR3 is TGTGCCAGCTCTCTGAGGGACAGGGGGTACGAGCAGTACGTC.

The chain links TRBV11-2 to TRBJ2-1; D unresolved. CDR3 length equals 15 residues. The germline CDR1 and CDR2 sequences are SGHAT and FQNNGV. The V end lost 4 bases, the J end lost 3 bases, and 13 bases lay between the germline ends. The CDR3 DNA reads as TGTGCCAGCAGCTCAGAGGCTTCTTTCTACAATGAGCAGTTCTTC. It encodes CASSSEASFYNEQFF.

The genes are TRBV11-2 and TRBJ1-6, with a weak D call TRBD1 (5 bases). Germline loops: CDR1 SGHAT, CDR2 FQNNGV. V shed 1 base and J shed 9 bases, with 13 bases lying between them. The CDR3 is 15 residues long. The CDR3 protein is CASSLAYGGGSPLHF. CDR3 coding DNA: TGTGCCAGCAGCTTAGCTTATGGCGGGGGTTCACCCCTCCACTTT.

The V call is TRBV5-1, the J call TRBJ2-3; the match to TRBD2 covers 13 bases. This CDR3 has 16 amino acids. V lost 4 bases, J lost 3 bases, and 5 bases stayed unmatched. Germline V gene data show CDR1 as SGHRS and CDR2 as YFSETQ. CDR3 in DNA: TGCGCCAGCAGCCCAAGGACTAGCGGGGGAACAGATACGCAGTATTTT. This codes for CASSPRTSGGTDTQYF.

The genes are TRBV12-3 or TRBV12-4 and TRBJ2-7; possibly TRBD2 for D (7 bases). The CDR3 totals 13 residues. Trimming pared 6 bases from V and 7 bases from J, leaving 16 bases between. CDR3 loop: CASSSLQGGEQYV. The CDR3 bases are TGTGCCAGCAGCTCTTTACAGGGAGGGGAGCAGTACGTC.

The rearrangement uses TRBV3-1 (or the pseudogene TRBV3-2) and TRBJ1-1; D may be TRBD1 (5 bases). The CDR3 runs 14 residues. V lost 3 bases to trimming and J lost 0 bases, with 8 bases between them. Germline assignment: CDR1 LGHDT and CDR2 YNNKEL (reference sequence). Written as DNA, the CDR3 is TGTGCCAGCAGCCACGGGGGAATGAACACTGAAGCTTTCTTT. This sequence encodes CASSHGGMNTEAFF.

The chain links TRBV5-1 to TRBJ2-1; D is possibly TRBD1 (6 bases). The CDR3 covers 11 residues. V lost 7 bases and J 7 bases, leaving 9 bases between the germline ends. Per germline, CDR1 SGHRS and CDR2 YFSETQ. The CDR3 reads CASLQGNEQFF. CDR3 DNA: TGCGCCAGCCTCCAGGGGAATGAGCAGTTCTTC.

The chain uses TRBV5-6 and TRBJ2-7; 8 bases are a match to TRBD1. After removal of 2 bases from V and 5 bases from J, the junction contained 12 bases not matched to a gene. Germline CDR1 and CDR2: SGHDT and YYEEEE. The CDR3 totals 16 residues. The CDR3 nucleotides read TGTGCCAGCAGCTTTGGACAGGGAGGCCCCTCTAACGAGCAGTACTTC. It specifies CASSFGQGGPSNEQYF.

The rearrangement uses TRBV19 and TRBJ2-1; tentative D call: TRBD2 (5 bases). CDR1 and CDR2 (germline): LNHDA, SQIVND (reference sequence). The CDR3 has 15 residues. The V and J ends lost 3 bases and 4 bases respectively, with 13 bases between them. This chain's CDR3 is CASSMRAPLYNEQFF. For the CDR3, the DNA is TGTGCCAGTAGTATGAGGGCGCCCCTATACAATGAGCAGTTCTTC. Variable domain in full (rest from reference TRBV19 and TRBJ2-1): DGGITQSPKYLFRKEGQNVTLSCEQNLNHDAMYWYRQDPGQGLRLIYYSQIVNDFQKGDIAEGYSVSREKKESFPLTVTSAQKNPTAFYLCASSMRAPLYNEQFFGPGTRLTVL.

This clone has just one count. The chain links TRBV30 to TRBJ2-7; TRBD1 aligns across 8 bases. This CDR3 is built from 14 residues. Germline assignment: CDR1 GTSNPN and CDR2 SVGIG (reference sequence). V lost 1 base, J lost 3 bases, and 5 bases stayed unmatched. The CDR3 bases are TGTGCCTGGAGTGGACAGGGGTGGAACTACGAGCAGTACTTC. Amino acids: CAWSGQGWNYEQYF.

The chain uses TRBV7-9 and TRBJ1-3; D call uncertain. The CDR3 runs to 16 residues. The germline V gene has CDR1 SEHNR and CDR2 FQNEAQ (reference sequence). V gave up 1 base and J gave up 2 bases, with 12 bases separating them. The CDR3 reads CASSLVSPSPGNTIYF. For the CDR3, the DNA is TGTGCCAGCAGCTTAGTGAGTCCATCACCTGGAAACACCATATATTTT.

The chain employs TRBV6-1 and TRBJ2-1, with 10 bases that match TRBD2. The germline gives CDR1 MNHNS, CDR2 SASEGT. CDR3 length: 15 amino acids. J was trimmed by 3 bases and V by 3 bases; bases with no gene match: 2. CDR3 sequence reads: CASSDQRGGYNEQFF. The CDR3 nucleotides read TGTGCCAGCAGTGACCAGCGGGGGGGCTACAATGAGCAGTTCTTC.